Shown below are 28 T cell receptor beta chains from a single sample sequenced in a study of blood T cells in healthy people across ages (dated by TCRdb to 2013 to 2016). The method was 5' RACE. The sequencer listed for this sample is Illumina HiSeq 2500. A second about 6 to 11 cycle PCR used a sample-barcoded 5' primer and a J-beta primer mix. In-frame beta chains were kept once TCRdb had trimmed the public reads at Q25 with fastp and called clones with MiXCR. Each entry merges the rows of one CDR3 protein and shows their most common DNA and genes. The sample table shows roughly 860,000 distinct CDR3 sequences, and around 68% are seen once. The leading ten clones occupy 28% of the sample. Sequenced input: blood. These TCRs come from a man aged 25 to 40 in good health.

This clonotype was picked up many times. The CDR3 DNA sequence: TGCGCCAGCAGCTTGGAGATTCTAGCGACTGAAGCTTTCTTT. It codes for CASSLEILATEAFF. The chain uses TRBV5-1 and TRBJ1-1, with no clear D. This CDR3 contains 14 residues. The ends were cut back, 0 bases at V and 5 bases at J, with 11 bases in the middle. Germline lookup yields CDR1 SGHRS and CDR2 YFSETQ.

The genes are TRBV4-3 and TRBJ1-2; TRBD1 aligns across 8 bases. This CDR3 is 15 amino acids long. Germline V gene sequence: CDR1 LGHNA, CDR2 YSLEER. J gave up 8 bases and V 0 bases, and 8 bases lay outside the gene matches. CDR3 DNA sequence: TGCGCCAGCAGCCAAGACCGGGCAGGGGGCGGGGGCTACACCTTC. Its translation is CASSQDRAGGGGYTF.

The chain recombines TRBV7-9 with TRBJ1-5; TRBD1 matches 7 bases. The length of the CDR3 is 13 residues. V was clipped by 5 bases and J by 7 bases; unmatched bases: 5. Germline assignment: CDR1 SEHNR and CDR2 FQNEAQ (reference sequence). Here the CDR3 DNA reads TGTGCCAGCAGCACCCGGGACAGCCAGCCCCAGCATTTT. As protein: CASSTRDSQPQHF.

The V gene is TRBV3-1, the J gene TRBJ2-4, with TRBD1 as a possible D gene (5 bases). The germline gives CDR1 LGHDT, CDR2 YNNKEL (reference sequence). The V end was cut by 1 base, the J end by 3 bases, with 10 bases between. The CDR3 covers 15 residues. The CDR3 region is CASSQVGVGKNIQYF. CDR3 DNA: TGTGCCAGCAGCCAAGTAGGGGTTGGCAAAAACATTCAGTACTTC.

The V call is TRBV4-1, the J call TRBJ2-7, with a tentative D call TRBD1 (6 bases). V was pared by 0 bases and J by 2 bases, with 11 bases between. Germline CDR1 and CDR2: MGHRA and YSYEKL. This CDR3 is 15 amino acids long. CDR3 loop: CASSQDGDMAYEQYF. The CDR3 nucleotides read TGCGCCAGCAGCCAAGATGGGGACATGGCCTACGAGCAGTACTTC.

A single count supports this clonotype. The rearrangement links TRBV5-6 to TRBJ2-7; 13 bases are shared with TRBD2. The V segment lost 8 bases and the J segment 3 bases; nucleotides outside the gene matches: 11. Germline CDR1 and CDR2: SGHDT and YYEEEE. CDR3 length equals 16 residues. CDR3 protein: CASSLGTSGALYEQYF. CDR3 nucleotide sequence: TGTGCCAGTAGCCTTGGGACTAGCGGGGCCCTCTACGAGCAGTACTTC. Full variable domain (remainder filled in from reference TRBV5-6 and TRBJ2-7): DAGVTQSPTHLIKTRGQQVTLRCSPKSGHDTVSWYQQALGQGPQFIFQYYEEEERQRGNFPDRFSGHQFPNYSSELNVNALLLGDSALYLCASSLGTSGALYEQYFGPGTRLTVT.

The table lists this clonotype with a few counts. The chain links TRBV4-2 to TRBJ2-1, with no clear D. Germline CDR1 and CDR2: LGHNA and YNFKEQ. The CDR3 contains 15 residues. V shed 4 bases and J shed 0 bases, with 10 bases lying between them. CDR3 in amino acids: CASSPTEDSYNEQFF. CDR3 in DNA: TGTGCCAGCAGCCCTACTGAGGACTCCTACAATGAGCAGTTCTTC.

The J gene is TRBJ1-2, the V gene TRBV25-1; D might be TRBD1 (5 bases). Germline V CDR1 and CDR2: MGHDK, SYGVNS. V was trimmed by 1 base and J by 2 bases, leaving 14 bases between them. The CDR3 spans 16 residues. The CDR3 nucleotides read TGTGCCAGCAGTGAATTGGGGGTAAAAGAGAACTATGGCTACACCTTC. Translation gives CASSELGVKENYGYTF.

This chain links TRBV20-1 with TRBJ2-5, with 8 nucleotides matching TRBD1. Near its end, the DNA agrees better with TRBJ2-7, so the J call may be wrong. Germline V gene data show CDR1 as DFQATT and CDR2 as SNEGSKA (reference sequence). CDR3 length equals 15 residues. CDR3 residues: CSARDEAGGINEQYF. As DNA, the CDR3 is TGCAGTGCTAGGGATGAAGCAGGGGGCATCAACGAGCAGTACTTC.

The rearrangement links TRBV29-1 to TRBJ2-5; tentative D call: TRBD2 (7 bases). The germline V gene has CDR1 SQVTM and CDR2 ANQGSEA. V was shortened by 3 bases and J by 2 bases, with 22 bases between the two germline ends. CDR3 length equals 17 residues. CDR3 region: CSVEVLRRGGEQETQYF. The CDR3 nucleotides are TGCAGCGTTGAGGTTCTCCGGCGAGGGGGGGAACAAGAGACCCAGTACTTC.

The chain links TRBV14 to TRBJ2-1, with D unresolved. This CDR3 is 11 amino acids long. CDR1 is SGHDN, CDR2 FVKESK, per germline. Trimming shortened V by 5 bases and J by 10 bases, and 9 bases separated the two germline ends. The CDR3 sequence: CASSRAEEQFF. DNA for the CDR3: TGTGCCAGCAGCAGGGCAGAAGAGCAGTTCTTC.

CDR3 nucleotide sequence: TGTGCCAGCAGCCTCTTCCGGACAGGGGACAATGAGCAGTTCTTC. Translated, it gives CASSLFRTGDNEQFF. This chain joins TRBV7-2 and TRBJ2-1; 9 nucleotides agree with TRBD1. J gave up 5 bases and V 5 bases, and 7 bases lay outside the gene matches. CDR3 size: 15 residues. CDR1 is SGHTA and CDR2 is FQGNSA in the germline V gene. The variable domain in full, completed from reference TRBV7-2 and TRBJ2-1, reads GAGVSQSPSNKVTEKGKDVELRCDPISGHTALYWYRQSLGQGLEFLIYFQGNSAPDKSGLPSDRFSAERTGGSVSTLTIQRTQQEDSAVYLCASSLFRTGDNEQFFGPGTRLTVL.

The chain combines TRBV9 with TRBJ2-1; 11 bases map to TRBD2. Trimming at V came to 4 bases and at J to 7 bases, leaving 7 bases not matched to a gene. The CDR3 contains 15 residues. Germline CDR1 SGDLS, CDR2 YYNGEE. In DNA form, the CDR3 reads TGTGCCAGCAGCATAACTAGCGGGGGTGGTAATGAGCAGTTCTTC. Its translation is CASSITSGGGNEQFF.

The chain joins TRBV29-1 to TRBJ1-2, with 8 bases lining up with TRBD1. The J segment lost 3 bases and the V segment lost 7 bases, leaving 10 bases of the junction unmatched. Germline lookup yields CDR1 SQVTM and CDR2 ANQGSEA. The CDR3 is 14 residues long. The CDR3 DNA follows: TGCAGCGCCCCAACGGCAGGGGGCGACTATGGCTACACCTTC. This sequence encodes CSAPTAGGDYGYTF.

The V call is TRBV20-1, the J call TRBJ1-1; a weak D match, TRBD1 (5 bases). Germline CDR1 DFQATT, CDR2 SNEGSKA (reference sequence). CDR3 length: 13 residues. V gave up 5 bases and J gave up 3 bases, with 13 bases separating them. CDR3 bases: TGCAGTGCTCCCACCGGGGCGGACACTGAAGCTTTCTTT. Translation: CSAPTGADTEAFF.

V usage is TRBV29-1 and J usage is TRBJ1-1; possibly TRBD1 for D (5 bases). Trimming removed 4 bases at V and 1 base at J, with 13 bases between. Germline V CDR1 and CDR2: SQVTM, ANQGSEA. The CDR3 contains 14 residues. The CDR3 DNA sequence: TGCAGCGTTGCTATTGGGGGTAAGAACACTGAAGCTTTCTTT. This sequence encodes CSVAIGGKNTEAFF.

The genes are TRBV19 and TRBJ2-4, with a possible D match to TRBD2 (7 bases). Judging by the DNA end, TRBJ2-7 fits better; the J call may be wrong. Germline V gene lookup returns CDR1 LNHDA and CDR2 SQIVND (reference sequence). The CDR3 totals 13 residues. The CDR3 DNA follows: TGTGCCAGTAGTATAGCGGGGGGCCCCGAGCAGTACTTC. Residues: CASSIAGGPEQYF.

The chain carries TRBV12-3 or TRBV12-4 and TRBJ2-7; D call uncertain. Trimming left V 3 bases short and J 7 bases short, with 7 bases between. The CDR3 runs 11 residues. The CDR3 coding sequence is TGTGCCAGCAGTTTTCACCTGGAGCAGTACTTC. Translating gives CASSFHLEQYF.

The V gene is TRBV12-3 or TRBV12-4, the J gene TRBJ1-1, with D unclear. V gave up 6 bases and J gave up 1 base, with 9 bases separating them. This CDR3 region has 13 residues. The CDR3 bases are TGTGCCAGCAGCCTTAAGGGGAACACTGAAGCTTTCTTT. Encoded protein: CASSLKGNTEAFF.

This clonotype was observed a handful of times. The chain is built from TRBV20-1 and TRBJ2-7; perhaps TRBD2 as D (5 bases). This CDR3 spans 12 amino acids. Trimming removed 6 bases at V and 5 bases at J, with 14 bases between. In germline, CDR1 is DFQATT, CDR2 SNEGSKA (reference sequence). The CDR3 here is CSADGVGDEQYF. As DNA, the CDR3 is TGCAGTGCCGACGGGGTAGGCGACGAGCAGTACTTC.

J is TRBJ2-5 and V is TRBV20-1, with 14 bases lining up with TRBD2. V was clipped by 5 bases and J by 4 bases; unmatched bases: 9. The CDR3 has 16 residues. In germline, CDR1 is DFQATT, CDR2 SNEGSKA (reference sequence). CDR3 protein: CSASRLAGGLRETQYF. The CDR3 coding sequence is TGCAGTGCTTCTAGACTAGCGGGGGGGCTGAGAGAGACCCAGTACTTC.

The CDR3 loop reads CASSQDPEGSYEQYF. CDR3 DNA sequence: TGCGCCAGCAGCCAAGATCCGGAAGGCTCCTACGAGCAGTACTTC. The V call is TRBV4-3, the J call TRBJ2-7; the D is unclear. V dropped 0 bases and J dropped 0 bases, with 9 bases sitting between them. The CDR3 runs to 15 residues. The V gene's germline CDR1 is LGHNA and CDR2 YSLEER.

The rearrangement joins TRBV4-3 to TRBJ1-2, with D maybe TRBD1 (5 bases). The CDR3 runs 15 residues. The germline V and J ends were trimmed by 5 bases and 0 bases, with 13 bases remaining between them. Per germline, CDR1 LGHNA and CDR2 YSLEER. As DNA, the CDR3 is TGCGCCAGCAGCGCTACCCTGGGGGCTAACTATGGCTACACCTTC. This translates into CASSATLGANYGYTF.

This sequence joins TRBV7-2 and TRBJ1-4, with no clear D. CDR1 is SGHTA, CDR2 FQGNSA, per germline. This CDR3 region has 14 residues. The V and J ends lost 0 bases and 8 bases respectively, with 10 bases between them. CDR3 loop: CASSLAVLGEKLFF. As DNA, the CDR3 is TGTGCCAGCAGCTTAGCGGTTCTGGGAGAAAAACTGTTTTTT.

This clonotype has at least ten counts. The chain couples TRBV10-3 to TRBJ2-1, with TRBD2 identical over 10 bases. The J segment lost 1 base and the V segment lost 8 bases, leaving 11 bases of the junction unmatched. CDR3 length equals 17 residues. Germline V lookup: CDR1 ENHRY, CDR2 SYGVKD. CDR3 loop: CAIGFERGGLSYNEQFF. CDR3 coding DNA: TGTGCCATCGGATTCGAGCGGGGGGGATTATCCTACAATGAGCAGTTCTTC.

The rearrangement uses TRBV6-6 and TRBJ2-5, with 12 bases matching TRBD2. The CDR3 spans 15 residues. Germline V gene lookup returns CDR1 MNHNY and CDR2 SVGAGI (reference sequence). With 11 bases clipped from V and 3 bases from J, the junction kept 10 bases outside the gene matches. CDR3 DNA: TGTGCCGGCGGGAAACTAGCGGGGGGTGAAGAGACCCAGTACTTC. Its translation is CAGGKLAGGEETQYF.

The chain uses TRBV7-2 and TRBJ2-3, with 9 bases that match TRBD1. The CDR3 is 17 amino acids. Germline lookup yields CDR1 SGHTA and CDR2 FQGNSA. V lost 4 bases, J lost 2 bases, and 10 bases stayed unmatched. CDR3 loop: CASSSPGQGFNTDTQYF. Written as DNA, the CDR3 is TGTGCCAGCAGCTCTCCCGGACAGGGGTTTAACACAGATACGCAGTATTTT.

A few counts support this clonotype. The chain is built from TRBV24-1 and TRBJ2-4, with D maybe TRBD1 (5 bases). CDR1 and CDR2 (germline): KGHDR, SFDVKD. Trimming cost V 0 bases and J 7 bases, with 6 bases left between them. The CDR3 spans 13 residues. The CDR3, as DNA: TGTGCCACCAGTGATTTGAAGGGGAACATTCAGTACTTC. Protein: CATSDLKGNIQYF.